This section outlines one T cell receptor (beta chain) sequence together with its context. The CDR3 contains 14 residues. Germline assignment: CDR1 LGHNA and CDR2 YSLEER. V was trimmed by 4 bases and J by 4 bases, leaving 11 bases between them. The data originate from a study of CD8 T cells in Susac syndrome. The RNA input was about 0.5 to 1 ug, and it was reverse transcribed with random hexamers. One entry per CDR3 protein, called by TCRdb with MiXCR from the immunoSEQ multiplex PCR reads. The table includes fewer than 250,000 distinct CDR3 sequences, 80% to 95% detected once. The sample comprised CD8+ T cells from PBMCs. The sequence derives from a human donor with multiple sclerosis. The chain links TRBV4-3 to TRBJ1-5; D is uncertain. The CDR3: CASSLDPSNQPQHF. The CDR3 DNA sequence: TGCGCCAGCAGCCTAGATCCGTCGAATCAGCCCCAGCATTTT.